The clone carrying this TCR beta chain was detected only once. Its antigen remains unknown. Specified treatment: around 19 received Ad26.COV2.S at low or high dose, single or two shots; five or six received placebo; per-sample allocation not given. Repertoires come from day 63 after the first vaccine or placebo injection. The vaccine delivered Wuhan-strain SARS-CoV-2 spike through an Ad26 vector. Some clones are missing from TCRdb's copy, which holds only in-frame ones; the method was immunoSEQ multiplex PCR. The sample includes around 340,000 clones, roughly 89% of them seen just once. This record comes from a study of Ad26.COV2.S vaccination and SARS-CoV-2 variants. Germline CDR1 reads SGHTA; CDR2 reads FQGNSA. V was trimmed by 1 base and J by 1 base, leaving 7 bases between them. The CDR3 totals 14 residues. General study results and limits: Non-spike TCR breadth showed similarity between vaccine and placebo recipients. Recipients given vaccine exceeded placebo recipients in spike-specific TCR breadth. Substantial response breadth was reportedly seen for spike-specific CD8+ and CD4+ T cells after vaccination.

The source was peripheral blood, collected in a trial of Ad26.COV2.S vaccine versus placebo. The source is a person aged 18 to 59 who received the Ad26.COV2.S COVID-19 vaccine or a placebo. The chain has TRBV7-2 and TRBJ1-1; tentative D call: TRBD1 (5 bases). CDR3 in amino acids: CASSLVQGNTEAFF. CDR3 DNA: TGTGCCAGCAGCTTAGTGCAGGGGAACACTGAAGCTTTCTTT.